This T cell receptor (beta chain) derives from a study of molecular identifiers for immune sequencing clone quantification. One entry per CDR3 protein results from TCRdb running MiXCR on the PCR reads. The data show approximately 590,000 distinct CDR3 sequences, about 25% seen once. Sorting captured naive CD8 T cells as CD8+CD4-CCR7+CD45RA+. With 4 bases clipped from V and 1 base from J, the junction kept 6 bases outside the gene matches. The CDR3 consists of 15 residues. Germline V gene lookup returns CDR1 PRHDT and CDR2 FYEKMQ (reference sequence). Study observations and caveats: Under 1% of molecules in naive cells, but over 97% of effector molecules, belonged to clones above 20 RNA copies. Sizes of clones that are highly expanded could be underestimated (if identical TCR molecules share a barcode).

A remark on this clonotype: No antigen is known for it.

The gene calls are TRBV13 and TRBJ2-7, with 8 bases identical to TRBD2. The TCR comes from a human donor in good health. Some libraries in this study had Jurkat cell RNA spiked in. The sequenced material came from naive CD8+ T cells from blood, with Jurkat cell RNA spiked in. The subset here: FACS-sorted CD8+CD4-CCR7+CD45RA+ naive T cells. The CDR3 here is CASSSGAGGSYEQYF. The CDR3, as DNA: TGTGCCAGCAGCTCGGGGGCGGGAGGTTCCTACGAGCAGTACTTC.